Shown below are 24 T cell receptor beta chains from a single sample sequenced in a study of vaccination and CD4 T cells after COVID-19. No cognate antigen is known for these TCRs. Sequencing of DNA taken from cultured CD4+ T cells relied on the Oncomine TCR Beta short-read assay. TCRdb processed the PCR reads anew with MiXCR; each CDR3 protein has one entry. Seen here are over 7,500 distinct CDR3 sequences, around 67% observed once, and the top ten hold 37%. The treatment denotes: roughly ten-day PBMC culture with coronavirus spike peptide pools or control peptides (ViraFEST assay). Sequencing used CD4+ T cells from blood, cultured in vitro. The receptors here all came from a human donor who had recovered from COVID-19.

This clonotype was picked up a small number of times. This chain joins TRBV28 and TRBJ2-6; D is perhaps TRBD1 (5 bases). This CDR3 comprises 13 residues. In germline, CDR1 is MDHEN, CDR2 SYDVKM. V dropped 10 bases and J dropped 2 bases, with 9 bases sitting between them. CDR3 amino acids: CAILGAGANVLTF. The CDR3 DNA reads TGTGCCATCCTAGGGGCTGGGGCCAACGTCCTGACTTTC.

The chain links TRBV19 to TRBJ1-1; TRBD1 aligns across 9 bases. CDR1 is LNHDA and CDR2 is SQIVND in the germline V gene (reference sequence). This CDR3 region has 15 residues. The trim removed 5 bases at V and 4 bases at J, leaving 8 bases unmatched. The CDR3 sequence is CASSFTSTGGTEAFF. The CDR3 bases are TGTGCCAGTAGTTTTACTTCGACAGGGGGCACTGAAGCTTTCTTT. Looking up the rest from reference TRBV19 and TRBJ1-1 gives the full variable domain: DGGITQSPKYLFRKEGQNVTLSCEQNLNHDAMYWYRQDPGQGLRLIYYSQIVNDFQKGDIAEGYSVSREKKESFPLTVTSAQKNPTAFYLCASSFTSTGGTEAFFGQGTRLTVV.

The chain employs TRBV20-1 and TRBJ2-2; 8 bases line up with TRBD2. The CDR3 sequence is 16 residues long. The germline V gene has CDR1 DFQATT and CDR2 SNEGSKA (reference sequence). J was trimmed by 4 bases and V by 0 bases; bases with no gene match: 7. CDR3 sequence: CSAREGPGGGTGELFF. The CDR3 nucleotides are TGCAGTGCTAGAGAAGGCCCGGGGGGGGGCACCGGGGAGCTGTTTTTT.

A note on this clonotype: Sequence at one end of the junction differs from germline and may be a read error. The genes are TRBV6-1 and TRBJ2-3; 7 bases line up with TRBD2. The CDR3 totals 17 residues. In germline, CDR1 is MNHNS, CDR2 SASEGT. Here the CDR3 reads CASSTSSLTRLAETQYF. The CDR3 DNA follows: TGTGCCAGCAGCACCTCGTCCCTCACCCGACTAGCAGAGACGCAGTATTTT.

This clonotype was counted between two and nine times. The chain is built from TRBV6-5 and TRBJ2-2; no clear D. CDR1 and CDR2 (germline): MNHEY, SVGAGI. This CDR3 contains 15 residues. Deletions cut 4 bases from V and 3 bases from J, with 12 bases between. For the CDR3, the DNA is TGTGCCAGCAGTTGGAAAGGGCCATACACCGGGGAGCTGTTTTTT. Translation gives CASSWKGPYTGELFF.

This clonotype occurred a few times. This chain connects TRBV19 to TRBJ2-5; D call uncertain. The V end lost 3 bases, the J end lost 5 bases, and 16 bases lay between the germline ends. This CDR3 spans 15 amino acids. The germline CDR1 and CDR2 sequences are LNHDA and SQIVND (reference sequence). CDR3 sequence (DNA): TGTGCCAGTAGTATCCAAGCAAGGGATCGGGAGACCCAGTACTTC. Translated: CASSIQARDRETQYF.

The table lists this clonotype with a count of one. The J gene is TRBJ1-6, the V gene TRBV12-3 or TRBV12-4; D perhaps matches TRBD1 (6 bases). The CDR3 has 15 amino acids. V was trimmed by 5 bases and J by 12 bases, leaving 20 bases between them. DNA of the CDR3: TGTGCCAGCAGTCCCCAACAGGGAATAAGGGGACCCCTCCACTTT. It yields the protein CASSPQQGIRGPLHF.

V usage is TRBV21-1 and J usage is TRBJ2-7; the tabulated D call, TRBD1, remains unverified against the DNA. TRBV21-1 is deemed a pseudogene. The CDR3 runs 13 residues. CDR3 coding DNA: TGTGCCAGCAGCAAAGATGGGGGGGGCGAGCAGTACTTC. Translated, it gives CASSKDGGGEQYF.

The chain uses TRBV11-2 and TRBJ1-2, with TRBD1 identical over 7 bases. Trimming cost V 2 bases and J 3 bases; bases outside gene matches: 6. CDR3 length: 15 residues. Germline V gene sequence: CDR1 SGHAT, CDR2 FQNNGV. The CDR3 here is CASSLSRGGHYGYTF. DNA of the CDR3: TGTGCCAGCAGCTTATCCAGGGGGGGGCACTATGGCTACACCTTC.

V gene TRBV9 combines with J gene TRBJ1-5, with TRBD1 as a possible D gene (6 bases). With 4 bases removed from V and 2 bases from J, the gap between germline ends came to 13 bases. This CDR3 comprises 15 residues. In germline, CDR1 is SGDLS, CDR2 YYNGEE. The CDR3 DNA sequence: TGTGCCAGCAGCTCTACAGGGACGGGCAATCAGCCCCAGCATTTT. Its protein product is CASSSTGTGNQPQHF.

J is TRBJ1-2 and V is TRBV12-3 or TRBV12-4; D is ambiguous. The CDR3 contains 12 residues. Trimming stripped 3 bases from V and 8 bases from J, with 10 bases between. The CDR3: CASSFGGLGYTF. CDR3 in DNA: TGTGCCAGCAGTTTTGGAGGGTTAGGCTACACCTTC.

By share, this clonotype ranks as medium-sized (0.01 to 0.1%). The chain has TRBV5-1 and TRBJ2-2; D may be TRBD2 (6 bases). The CDR3 totals 14 residues. Germline CDR1 is SGHRS and CDR2 is YFSETQ. V lost 4 bases and J lost 4, with 11 bases in between. The CDR3 region has the DNA TGCGCCAGCAGCCCCTTGGGGGGCACCGGGGAGCTGTTTTTT. It specifies CASSPLGGTGELFF.

The gene calls are TRBV24-1 and TRBJ1-5; no clear D gene. V shed 2 bases and J shed 7 bases, with 11 bases lying between them. This CDR3 spans 14 amino acids. Germline V gene sequence: CDR1 KGHDR, CDR2 SFDVKD. CDR3 region: CATSDSGEGQPQHF. In nucleotides, the CDR3 is TGTGCCACCAGTGATTCCGGGGAAGGGCAGCCCCAGCATTTT.

The chain combines TRBV25-1 with TRBJ2-7; D is tentatively TRBD1 or TRBD2 (5 bases each). This CDR3 has 15 amino acids. V was pared by 8 bases and J by 2 bases, with 19 bases between. Germline V gene data show CDR1 as MGHDK and CDR2 as SYGVNS. The CDR3 region is CASSLDGAYPYEQYF. In DNA form, the CDR3 reads TGTGCCAGCTCTTTAGACGGGGCTTACCCCTACGAGCAGTACTTC.

The rearrangement joins TRBV20-1 to TRBJ1-1; D is unclear. The CDR3 sequence is 13 residues long. Germline V gene sequence: CDR1 DFQATT, CDR2 SNEGSKA (reference sequence). The CDR3 loop is CSVKSGGNTEAFF. CDR3 DNA sequence: TGCAGCGTGAAATCGGGAGGGAACACTGAAGCTTTCTTT.

The V call is TRBV30, the J call TRBJ1-1, with D perhaps TRBD1 (5 bases). The CDR3 totals 13 residues. In germline, CDR1 is GTSNPN, CDR2 SVGIG (reference sequence). V was clipped by 5 bases and J by 4 bases, with 14 bases between them. This CDR3 is CAWARESGTEAFF. The DNA of the CDR3 is TGTGCCTGGGCCAGGGAGAGCGGCACTGAAGCTTTCTTT.

This clonotype was counted between two and nine times. The genes are TRBV29-1 and TRBJ1-5; unclear D gene. The CDR3 runs 13 residues. V lost 1 base to trimming and J lost 6 bases, with 10 bases between them. Germline V gene data show CDR1 as SQVTM and CDR2 as ANQGSEA. The CDR3 spells CSVEGQDGQPQHF. CDR3 in DNA: TGCAGCGTTGAAGGGCAGGATGGTCAGCCCCAGCATTTT.

The sample holds a few counts of this clonotype. The genes are TRBV4-1 and TRBJ1-6; D gene uncertain. The ends were cut back, 8 bases at V and 6 bases at J, with 8 bases in the middle. CDR1 and CDR2 (germline): MGHRA, YSYEKL. This CDR3 contains 12 residues. This CDR3 is CASAVVNSPLHF. The DNA of the CDR3 is TGCGCCAGCGCAGTAGTTAATTCACCCCTCCACTTT.

This chain joins TRBV10-3 and TRBJ2-3; 13 positions match TRBD2. V was pared by 0 bases and J by 3 bases, with 9 bases of the junction left unmatched. The CDR3 covers 19 residues. Germline V lookup: CDR1 ENHRY, CDR2 SYGVKD. This CDR3 reads CAISESTPGLAGSTDTQYF. CDR3 sequence (DNA): TGTGCCATCAGTGAGTCGACTCCGGGACTAGCGGGATCAACAGATACGCAGTATTTT.

The chain links TRBV18 to TRBJ2-4; 10 bases match TRBD1. The CDR3 runs to 13 residues. Germline V gives CDR1 KGHSH, CDR2 LQKENI. J gave up 11 bases and V 5 bases, and 6 bases lay outside the gene matches. CDR3 protein: CASSSWDRGVQYF. In DNA form, the CDR3 reads TGTGCCAGCTCATCCTGGGACAGGGGCGTTCAGTACTTC.

The CDR3 DNA sequence: TGTGCCAGCAGAACGACAGCCTATGGCTACACCTTC. This codes for CASRTTAYGYTF. The chain is built from TRBV6-2 or TRBV6-3 and TRBJ1-2; D may be TRBD1 (5 bases). There are 12 residues in the CDR3. Trimming cost V 6 bases and J 4 bases, with 9 bases left between them. The germline gives CDR1 MNHEY, CDR2 SVGEGT.

The rearrangement uses TRBV20-1 and TRBJ1-4; no reliable D call. In germline, CDR1 is DFQATT, CDR2 SNEGSKA (reference sequence). The CDR3 sequence is 10 residues long. V shed 5 bases and J shed 8 bases, with 6 bases lying between them. The CDR3 DNA reads TGCAGTGCTTGGTCAGAAAAACTGTTTTTT. This encodes CSAWSEKLFF.

The table lists this clonotype with a count of one. The rearrangement joins TRBV27 to TRBJ2-3, with 9 nucleotides matching TRBD2. V was clipped by 5 bases and J by 5 bases; unmatched bases: 14. There are 17 residues in the CDR3. Germline V gives CDR1 MNHEY, CDR2 SMNVEV (reference sequence). CDR3 nucleotide sequence: TGTGCCAGCAGTCGCTCGTTTGCGGGGGGGGGTAAAGATACGCAGTATTTT. Translation gives CASSRSFAGGGKDTQYF.

The V call is TRBV18, the J call TRBJ1-5; perhaps TRBD1 as D (6 bases). V lost 5 bases and J 5 bases, leaving 19 bases between the germline ends. The CDR3 contains 16 residues. The germline V gene encodes CDR1 KGHSH and CDR2 LQKENI. The CDR3 protein is CASSSGRDTRHQPQHF. DNA of the CDR3: TGTGCCAGCTCATCAGGGCGGGACACCCGTCATCAGCCCCAGCATTTT. The variable domain in full, with the rest retrieved from reference TRBV18 and TRBJ1-5, is NAGVMQNPRHLVRRRGQEARLRCSPMKGHSHVYWYRQLPEEGLKFMVYLQKENIIDESGMPKERFSAEFPKEGPSILRIQQVVRGDSAAYFCASSSGRDTRHQPQHFGDGTRLSIL.